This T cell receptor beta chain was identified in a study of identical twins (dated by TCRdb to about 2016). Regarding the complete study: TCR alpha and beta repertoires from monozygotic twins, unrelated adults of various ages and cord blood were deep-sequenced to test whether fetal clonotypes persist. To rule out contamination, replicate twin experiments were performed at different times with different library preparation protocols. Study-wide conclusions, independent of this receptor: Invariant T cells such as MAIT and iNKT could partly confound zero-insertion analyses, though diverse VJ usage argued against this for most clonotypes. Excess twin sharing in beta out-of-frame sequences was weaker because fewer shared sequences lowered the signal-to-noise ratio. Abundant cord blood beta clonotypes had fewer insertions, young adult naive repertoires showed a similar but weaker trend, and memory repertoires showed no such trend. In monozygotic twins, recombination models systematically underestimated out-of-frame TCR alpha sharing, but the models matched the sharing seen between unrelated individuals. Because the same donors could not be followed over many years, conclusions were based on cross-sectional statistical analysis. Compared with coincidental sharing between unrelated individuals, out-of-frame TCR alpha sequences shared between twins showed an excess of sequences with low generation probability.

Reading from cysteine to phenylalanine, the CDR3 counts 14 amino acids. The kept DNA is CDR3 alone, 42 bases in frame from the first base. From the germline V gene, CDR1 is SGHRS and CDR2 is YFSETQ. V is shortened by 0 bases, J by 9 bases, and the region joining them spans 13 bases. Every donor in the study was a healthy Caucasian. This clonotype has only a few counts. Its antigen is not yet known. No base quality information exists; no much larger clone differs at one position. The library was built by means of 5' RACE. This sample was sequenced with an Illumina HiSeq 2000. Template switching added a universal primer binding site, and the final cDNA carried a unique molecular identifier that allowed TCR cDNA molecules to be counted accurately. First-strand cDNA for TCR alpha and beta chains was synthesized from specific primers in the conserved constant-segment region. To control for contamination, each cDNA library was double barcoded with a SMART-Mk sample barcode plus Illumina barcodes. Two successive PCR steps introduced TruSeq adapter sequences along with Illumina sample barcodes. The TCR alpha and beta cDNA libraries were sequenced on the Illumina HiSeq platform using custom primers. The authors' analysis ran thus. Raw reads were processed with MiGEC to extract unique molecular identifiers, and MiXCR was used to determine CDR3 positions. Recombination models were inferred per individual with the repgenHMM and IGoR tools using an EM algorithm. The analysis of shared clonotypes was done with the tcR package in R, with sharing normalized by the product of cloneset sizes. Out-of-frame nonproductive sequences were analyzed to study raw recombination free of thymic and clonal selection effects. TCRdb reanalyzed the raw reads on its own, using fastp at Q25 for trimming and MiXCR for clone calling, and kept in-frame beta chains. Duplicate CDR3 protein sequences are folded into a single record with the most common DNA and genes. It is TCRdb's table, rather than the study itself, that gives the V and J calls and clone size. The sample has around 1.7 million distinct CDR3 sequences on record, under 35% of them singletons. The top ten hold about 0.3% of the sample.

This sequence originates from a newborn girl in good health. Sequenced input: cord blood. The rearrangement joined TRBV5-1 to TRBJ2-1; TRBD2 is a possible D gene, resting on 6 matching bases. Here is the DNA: TGCGCCAGCAGCTTGGAGGGCGGGATAGTTGAGCAGTTCTTC. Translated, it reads CASSLEGGIVEQFF.